One and the same sample provided the 2 T cell receptor beta chains below, sequenced in a study of T-cell memory formation after mild COVID-19. Each CDR3 protein gets one entry after TCRdb re-called the 5' RACE reads with MiXCR. The table has hundreds of thousands of distinct CDR3 sequences, less than 25% seen once; the top ten hold approximately 8.4%. Sample: PBMCs or a T cell subset sorted from them (not recorded which). These receptors all stem from an adult woman who had mild COVID-19 (a few samples of this study predate the infection). Cell type and time point are not known.

This clonotype was observed a single time. In this CDR3 the conserved last residue, phenylalanine or tryptophan, is missing, so a read error is likely. The chain carries TRBV9 and TRBJ2-3; D uncertain. This CDR3 contains 12 residues. V dropped 3 bases and J dropped 3 bases, with 5 bases sitting between them. Germline-derived CDR1 and CDR2 are SGDLS and YYNGEE. The CDR3 region is CASSARTDTQYL. CDR3 in DNA: TGTGCCAGCAGCGCGCGTACAGATACGCAGTATTTA.

This clonotype was seen more than once but under ten times. This chain uses TRBV15 with TRBJ2-2; either TRBD1 or TRBD2 may supply D (5 bases each). CDR1 is LNHNV, CDR2 YYDKDF, per germline (reference sequence). Trimming cost V 5 bases and J 3 bases, with 13 bases left between them. The CDR3 is 15 residues long. Here the CDR3 reads CATSWGPWDTGELFF. For the CDR3, the DNA is TGTGCCACCAGCTGGGGACCCTGGGACACCGGGGAGCTGTTTTTT.